A single sample gave rise to the 13 T cell receptor beta chains below, sequenced in a study of OX40 agonist ivuxolimab in advanced cancers. Libraries were prepared by immunoSEQ multiplex PCR; TCRdb keeps only in-frame clonotypes and omits some of them. The data hold fewer than 45,000 clones, with around 89% observed a single time. The sequenced sample was CD4+ or CD8+ T cells sorted from blood, obtained in a trial of the OX40 agonist ivuxolimab. These receptors originate from an adult with an advanced solid tumor such as melanoma, head and neck, liver or kidney cancer.

This clone came up a few times. The rearrangement links TRBV18 to TRBJ1-4; 8 positions match TRBD1. The CDR3 covers 16 residues. From germline, CDR1 is KGHSH and CDR2 LQKENI. V lost 2 bases to trimming and J lost 2 bases; unmatched junction nucleotides: 4. CDR3 loop: CASSPNRGSTNEKLFF. CDR3 bases: TGTGCCAGCTCACCAAACAGGGGGTCGACTAATGAAAAACTGTTTTTT. Variable domain in full (rest from reference TRBV18 and TRBJ1-4): NAGVMQNPRHLVRRRGQEARLRCSPMKGHSHVYWYRQLPEEGLKFMVYLQKENIIDESGMPKERFSAEFPKEGPSILRIQQVVRGDSAAYFCASSPNRGSTNEKLFFGSGTQLSVL.

This chain uses TRBV7-2 with TRBJ2-3; D unresolved. The V gene's germline CDR1 is SGHTA and CDR2 FQGNSA. The V end lost 4 bases, the J end lost 1 base, and 15 bases lay between the germline ends. This CDR3 has 16 amino acids. CDR3 sequence: CASSSAPLGGTDTQYF. The CDR3 DNA reads as TGTGCCAGCAGCTCGGCCCCACTTGGGGGCACAGATACGCAGTATTTT.

This clone was seen only once. The chain is built from TRBV25-1 and TRBJ2-5; 12 nucleotides line up with TRBD2. The J segment lost 5 bases and the V segment lost 4 bases, leaving 5 bases of the junction unmatched. CDR1 and CDR2 (germline): MGHDK, SYGVNS. The CDR3 totals 15 residues. CDR3 coding DNA: TGTGCCAGCAGTGTCCTAGCGGGAGGGAGGGAGACCCAGTACTTC. Amino acids: CASSVLAGGRETQYF.

This chain links TRBV28 with TRBJ2-5; 7 bases are shared with TRBD1. Judging by the DNA end, TRBJ2-7 fits better; the J call may be wrong. Germline V gives CDR1 MDHEN, CDR2 SYDVKM. This CDR3 has 15 amino acids. Written as DNA, the CDR3 is TGTGCCAGCAGTTTTACCGGGACAGACTCCTACGAGCAGTACTTC. Translating it yields CASSFTGTDSYEQYF.

The chain recombines TRBV11-2 with TRBJ2-7; 9 positions match TRBD2. J gave up 4 bases and V 4 bases, and 11 bases lay outside the gene matches. Germline CDR1 is SGHAT and CDR2 is FQNNGV. This CDR3 spans 16 amino acids. The CDR3, as DNA: TGTGCCAGCAGCTCAATACAGACTAGCGGAACGTACGAGCAGTACTTC. Residues: CASSSIQTSGTYEQYF.

The V and J genes are TRBV30 and TRBJ1-5; a weak D match, TRBD1 (6 bases). Trimming stripped 2 bases from V and 2 bases from J, with 7 bases between. The germline V gene has CDR1 GTSNPN and CDR2 SVGIG (reference sequence). This CDR3 has 13 residues. The CDR3 loop reads CAWSSGGNQPQHF. In DNA, the CDR3 is TGTGCCTGGAGTTCAGGGGGCAATCAGCCCCAGCATTTT.

The chain joins TRBV6-1 to TRBJ2-2, with D maybe TRBD1 (5 bases). Trimming pared 2 bases from V and 5 bases from J, leaving 12 bases between. Germline CDR1 reads MNHNS; CDR2 reads SASEGT. The CDR3 is 15 residues long. The CDR3 region is CASSERRVETGELFF. In DNA, the CDR3 is TGTGCCAGCAGTGAACGCAGGGTTGAGACCGGGGAGCTGTTTTTT.

V gene TRBV30 combines with J gene TRBJ1-5; D not resolved. Trimming removed 1 base at V and 6 bases at J, with 4 bases between. CDR3 length equals 11 residues. The germline gives CDR1 GTSNPN, CDR2 SVGIG (reference sequence). The CDR3 loop reads CAWSEGQPQHF. DNA for the CDR3: TGTGCCTGGAGTGAGGGTCAGCCCCAGCATTTT.

J is TRBJ2-5 and V is TRBV5-4; 11 bases are shared with TRBD1. CDR3 length: 16 amino acids. Germline-derived CDR1 and CDR2 are SGHNT and YYREEE (reference sequence). V lost 3 bases to trimming and J lost 5 bases; unmatched junction nucleotides: 9. The CDR3 bases are TGTGCCAGCAGCTACACTATAGGGACAGGGGGGGAGACCCAGTACTTC. This encodes CASSYTIGTGGETQYF. Full variable domain (outside the CDR3, taken from reference TRBV5-4 and TRBJ2-5): ETGVTQSPTHLIKTRGQQVTLRCSSQSGHNTVSWYQQALGQGPQFIFQYYREEENGRGNFPPRFSGLQFPNYSSELNVNALELDDSALYLCASSYTIGTGGETQYFGPGTRLLVL.

The CDR3 here is CSVQKNTEAFF. Here the CDR3 DNA reads TGCAGTGTCCAGAAGAACACTGAAGCTTTCTTT. This chain joins TRBV20-1 and TRBJ1-1; D not resolved. Trimming took 7 bases from V and 1 from J, leaving 7 bases between them. Germline V CDR1 and CDR2: DFQATT, SNEGSKA (reference sequence). The CDR3 has 11 residues.

Only one count was recorded for this clone. The chain joins TRBV11-2 to TRBJ1-1; possibly TRBD1 for D (6 bases). CDR1 is SGHAT and CDR2 is FQNNGV in the germline V gene. Trimming cost V 5 bases and J 8 bases, with 15 bases left between them. This CDR3 is 13 amino acids long. In DNA form, the CDR3 reads TGTGCCAGCAGCCCGGACAGTTGGGGGGAAGCTTTCTTT. Amino acids: CASSPDSWGEAFF.

The chain is built from TRBV6-5 and TRBJ1-2; D is perhaps TRBD1 (6 bases). This CDR3 has 13 amino acids. Looked up from germline, CDR1 is MNHEY and CDR2 is SVGAGI. V was clipped by 6 bases and J by 5 bases, with 13 bases between them. CDR3: CASRQPGQYGYTF. For the CDR3, the DNA is TGTGCCAGCAGACAACCCGGACAGTATGGCTACACCTTC.

The chain joins TRBV5-1 to TRBJ2-3; unclear D gene. Germline V gene sequence: CDR1 SGHRS, CDR2 YFSETQ. V was cut by 3 bases and J by 14 bases, with 19 bases left in between. This CDR3 contains 13 residues. CDR3 nucleotide sequence: TGCGCCAGCAGCTATAAGACAACCAACCCCTCGTATTTT. Its translation: CASSYKTTNPSYF.